This record covers a single T cell receptor (beta chain). The clone's antigen remains unknown. One base away there is no much larger clone; base qualities are not given. The immunoSEQ Assay, a bias-controlled multiplex PCR, was used to amplify TCRbeta CDR3 regions from genomic DNA. Turning to the authors' computational methods: Nucleated cell counts per sample were estimated from amplification of reference gene primers within the assay. To quantify the absolute abundance of each unique TCRbeta CDR3 rearrangement, sequence reads were collapsed and filtered. For each sample, productive Simpson clonality was calculated by taking the square root of Simpson's diversity index across productive rearrangements. TCRdb provides this immuneACCESS table in a form limited to in-frame rearrangements. Some clones are lacking; in checked studies, under half of them reflect an unresolved V gene, and why the rest are absent is not known. V, J and clone size reflect that table, while D and trimming were determined from the DNA. Recorded for this sample are about 100,000 clones; 70% to 90% of them occurred a single time. The biggest ten clones account for 10% to 15% of the sample.

From V the trimming removes 2 bases and from J it removes 6 bases, while the gene matches leave 8 bases of the junction unaccounted for. In the germline V gene (reference sequence), CDR1 corresponds to LNHNV and CDR2 to YYDKDF. Including cysteine and phenylalanine, the CDR3 has 15 amino acids. Just CDR3 DNA is preserved here, 45 bases in frame from base 1. These data are taken from a study of blood T cell repertoires in COVID-19 (dated by TCRdb to 2018 to 2020). Broadly, across the study: Collaborator samples came from the United States, Italy and Spain and covered acute and convalescent phases of COVID-19. Where available, HLA class I and class II types were obtained from metadata supplied by the sample provider rather than from assay-based typing. The repertoires were released in a freely available public database meant as a resource for research on the immune response to SARS-CoV-2. Subjects who had been exposed to COVID-19, were actively infected with it, or had recovered from it provided the deeply sampled blood TCRbeta repertoires that made up the dataset. Samples were obtained from the ongoing ImmuneRACE study (first 160 participants) and from 1,254 subjects provided by 6 global collaborators. The prospective study material was composed of cDNA or gDNA derived from T cells, B-cell-depleted T cells, or PBMCs. The sample metadata nearly always contained a de-identified subject ID, COVID-19 status, age in years and sex. Overall results and qualifications from the work: The quantity of clinical and demographic metadata differed by source and by participant and was supplied without curation.

Collaborating institutions collected whole blood in K2EDTA tubes following their own protocols. For TCRbeta analysis, collaborators shipped samples as frozen whole blood, isolated PBMCs, or DNA extracted from either of those sample types. The specimen was peripheral blood. The rearranged segments are TRBV15 and TRBJ2-7, with 9 bases aligning to TRBD1. The clonotype originates from a man aged 50-59 years with active or convalescent COVID-19. The nucleotide sequence reads TGTGCCACCAGCAGATCGGGACAGGGCTATTCCGAGCAGTACTTC. Its translation reads: CATSRSGQGYSEQYF.